This T cell receptor beta chain was documented in a study of T-cell memory formation after mild COVID-19. Turning to the study itself: Clustering of TCRs was largely donor specific. Study-level findings and limits: The pre-infection memory compartment contained some responding clones, suggesting cross-reactive memory joined. Second-wave clones with a day 37 peak had unconfirmed SARS-CoV-2 specificity.

As for this clonotype: Its antigen is not known.

This CDR3 is built from 16 residues. From germline, CDR1 is MNHEY and CDR2 SVGEGT. With 2 bases clipped from V and 1 base from J, the junction kept 3 bases outside the gene matches. From 5'RACE with constant-segment primers came TCR alpha and TCR beta cDNA libraries that carried sample barcodes and UMIs. Using its own MiXCR run on the 5' RACE reads, TCRdb lists one record per CDR3 protein. The data contain some 190,000 distinct CDR3 sequences, approximately 20% of them singletons. This rearrangement joins TRBV6-2 or TRBV6-3 to TRBJ2-1; TRBD1 matches 9 bases. Specimen: PBMCs or a T cell subset sorted from them (not recorded which). This clonotype was obtained from an adult woman who had mild COVID-19 (a few samples of this study predate the infection). Cell type and time point are not known. The CDR3 DNA follows: TGTGCCAGCAGTTACGCCGGGACAGGGTCCTACAATGAGCAGTTCTTC. This gives the protein CASSYAGTGSYNEQFF.